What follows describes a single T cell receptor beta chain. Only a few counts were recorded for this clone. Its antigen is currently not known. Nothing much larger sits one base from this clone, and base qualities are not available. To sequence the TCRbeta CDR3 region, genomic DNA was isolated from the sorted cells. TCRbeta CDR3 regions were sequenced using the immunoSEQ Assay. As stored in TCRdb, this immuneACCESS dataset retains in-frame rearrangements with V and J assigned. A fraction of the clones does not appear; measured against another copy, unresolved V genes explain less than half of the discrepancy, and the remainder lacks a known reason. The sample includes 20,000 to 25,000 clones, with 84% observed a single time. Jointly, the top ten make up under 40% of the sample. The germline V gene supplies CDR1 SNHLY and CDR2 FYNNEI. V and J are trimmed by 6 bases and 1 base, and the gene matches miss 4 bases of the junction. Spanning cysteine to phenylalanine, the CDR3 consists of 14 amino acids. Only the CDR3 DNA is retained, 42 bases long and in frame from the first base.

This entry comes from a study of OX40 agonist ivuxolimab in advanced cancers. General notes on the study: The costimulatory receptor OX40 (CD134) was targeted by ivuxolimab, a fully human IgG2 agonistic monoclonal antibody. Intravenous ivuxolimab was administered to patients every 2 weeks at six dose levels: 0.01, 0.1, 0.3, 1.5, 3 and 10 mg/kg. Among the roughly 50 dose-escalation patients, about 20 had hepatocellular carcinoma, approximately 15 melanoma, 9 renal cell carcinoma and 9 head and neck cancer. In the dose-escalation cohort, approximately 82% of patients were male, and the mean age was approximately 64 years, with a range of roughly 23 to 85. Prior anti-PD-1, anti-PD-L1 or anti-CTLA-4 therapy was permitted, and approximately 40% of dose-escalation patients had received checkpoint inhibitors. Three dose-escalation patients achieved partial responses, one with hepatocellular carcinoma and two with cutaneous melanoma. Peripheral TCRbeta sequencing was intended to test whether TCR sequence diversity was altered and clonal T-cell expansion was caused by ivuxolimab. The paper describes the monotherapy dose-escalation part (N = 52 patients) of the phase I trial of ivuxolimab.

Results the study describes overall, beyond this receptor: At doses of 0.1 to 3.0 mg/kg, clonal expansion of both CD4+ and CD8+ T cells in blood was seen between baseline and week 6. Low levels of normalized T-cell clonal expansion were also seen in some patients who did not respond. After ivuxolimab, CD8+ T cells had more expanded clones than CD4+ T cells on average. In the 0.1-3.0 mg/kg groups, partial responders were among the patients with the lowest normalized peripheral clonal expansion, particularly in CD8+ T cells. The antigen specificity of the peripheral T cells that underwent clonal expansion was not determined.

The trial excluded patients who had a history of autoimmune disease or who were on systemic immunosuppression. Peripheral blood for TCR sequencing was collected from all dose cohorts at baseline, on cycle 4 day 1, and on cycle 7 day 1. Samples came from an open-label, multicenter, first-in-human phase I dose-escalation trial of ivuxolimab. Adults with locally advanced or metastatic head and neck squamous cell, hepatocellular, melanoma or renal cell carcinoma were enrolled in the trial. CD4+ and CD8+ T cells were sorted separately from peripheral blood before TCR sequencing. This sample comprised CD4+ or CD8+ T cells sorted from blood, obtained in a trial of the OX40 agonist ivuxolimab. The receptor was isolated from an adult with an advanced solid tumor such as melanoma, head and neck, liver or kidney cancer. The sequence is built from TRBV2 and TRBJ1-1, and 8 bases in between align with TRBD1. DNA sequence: TGTGCCAGCAGGACGACAGGGGCGAACACTGAAGCTTTCTTT. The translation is CASRTTGANTEAFF.